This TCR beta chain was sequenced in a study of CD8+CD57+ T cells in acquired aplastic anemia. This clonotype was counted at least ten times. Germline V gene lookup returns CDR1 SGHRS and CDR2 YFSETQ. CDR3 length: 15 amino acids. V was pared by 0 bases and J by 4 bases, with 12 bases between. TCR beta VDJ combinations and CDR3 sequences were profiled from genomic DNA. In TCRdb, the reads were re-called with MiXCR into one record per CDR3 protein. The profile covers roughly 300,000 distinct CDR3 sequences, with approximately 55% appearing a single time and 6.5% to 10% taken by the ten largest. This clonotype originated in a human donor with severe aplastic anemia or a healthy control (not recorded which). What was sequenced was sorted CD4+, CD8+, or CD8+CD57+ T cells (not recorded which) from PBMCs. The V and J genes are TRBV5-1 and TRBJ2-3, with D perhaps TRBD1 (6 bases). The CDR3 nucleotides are TGCGCCAGCAGCTTGGATGTCAGGGGAGCAGATACGCAGTATTTT. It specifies CASSLDVRGADTQYF.